One and the same sample provided the 22 T cell receptor beta chains below, sequenced in a study of blood T cell repertoires in COVID-19. Measured with immunoSEQ multiplex PCR; TCRdb has only the in-frame clones, and not every one. The profile shows about 210,000 clones, 83% of them singletons. Sequencing was carried out using peripheral blood. These receptors originate from a woman between 45 and 65 years old with acute or convalescent COVID-19.

The chain combines TRBV6-5 with TRBJ1-2, with TRBD1 identical over 10 bases. Per the germline V gene, CDR1 is MNHEY and CDR2 is SVGAGI. Germline trimming cut 6 bases from V and 8 bases from J; bases unmatched to any gene: 6. The CDR3 length is 13 residues. CDR3 sequence (DNA): TGTGCCAGCAGAGGGGGGACAGGGGACGGCTACACCTTC. Amino acids: CASRGGTGDGYTF.

The chain uses TRBV19 and TRBJ2-4; D is possibly TRBD2 (5 bases). The germline V gene has CDR1 LNHDA and CDR2 SQIVND (reference sequence). With 5 bases removed from V and 0 bases from J, the gap between germline ends came to 14 bases. The CDR3 contains 16 residues. CDR3 sequence reads: CASSEPRGLAKNIQYF. The CDR3 coding sequence is TGTGCCAGTAGTGAACCTCGGGGTTTAGCCAAAAACATTCAGTACTTC. The full variable domain, in which reference TRBV19 and TRBJ2-4 provide the parts outside the CDR3, is DGGITQSPKYLFRKEGQNVTLSCEQNLNHDAMYWYRQDPGQGLRLIYYSQIVNDFQKGDIAEGYSVSREKKESFPLTVTSAQKNPTAFYLCASSEPRGLAKNIQYFGAGTRLSVL.

V usage is TRBV5-1 and J usage is TRBJ2-1; the match to TRBD2 covers 12 bases. V lost 1 base and J lost 10; bases outside the gene matches: 6. CDR1 is SGHRS and CDR2 is YFSETQ in the germline V gene. This CDR3 is 15 amino acids long. The CDR3, as DNA: TGCGCCAGCAGCTTGACGGGACTAGCGGGCTGGGAGCAGTTCTTC. Residues: CASSLTGLAGWEQFF.

The J gene is TRBJ1-5, the V gene TRBV6-1; D possibly corresponds to TRBD1 (5 bases). The CDR3 consists of 16 residues. The germline gives CDR1 MNHNS, CDR2 SASEGT. V lost 4 bases to trimming and J lost 1 base, with 14 bases between them. The chain's CDR3 is CASSVQTRVSNQPQHF. The DNA of the CDR3 is TGTGCCAGCAGTGTGCAGACCAGGGTGAGCAATCAGCCCCAGCATTTT.

V gene TRBV9 combines with J gene TRBJ2-7, with TRBD2 identical over 11 bases. This CDR3 spans 17 amino acids. Germline CDR1 is SGDLS and CDR2 is YYNGEE. V was clipped by 4 bases and J by 2 bases; unmatched bases: 11. This CDR3 reads CASSPGTSGSTPYEQYF. CDR3 coding DNA: TGTGCCAGCAGCCCCGGGACTAGCGGATCGACGCCCTACGAGCAGTACTTC.

This rearrangement joins TRBV7-2 to TRBJ2-1; 9 nucleotides align to TRBD2. The length of the CDR3 is 14 residues. With 4 bases clipped from V and 10 bases from J, the junction kept 8 bases outside the gene matches. Germline CDR1 reads SGHTA; CDR2 reads FQGNSA. The CDR3 sequence: CASSSGTSLGEQFF. CDR3 DNA: TGTGCCAGCAGCTCCGGGACTAGCCTTGGAGAGCAGTTCTTC.

Of note for this clone: At one boundary the junction diverges from the germline segment, which might be a read error. V and J are TRBV28 and TRBJ2-6; D not certain. This CDR3 region has 16 residues. Germline V lookup: CDR1 MDHEN, CDR2 SYDVKM. The CDR3 protein is CASNGQINSGANVLTF. The CDR3 region has the DNA TGTGCAAGCAATGGCCAGATCAATTCTGGGGCCAACGTCCTGACTTTC.

V is TRBV28 and J is TRBJ1-1, with D unresolved. Trimming removed 1 base at V and 1 base at J, with 7 bases between. Germline CDR1 and CDR2: MDHEN and SYDVKM. This CDR3 contains 14 residues. As DNA, the CDR3 is TGTGCCAGCAGTTTATCGTGGCCGAACACTGAAGCTTTCTTT. This encodes CASSLSWPNTEAFF. The complete variable domain, with remaining parts taken from reference TRBV28 and TRBJ1-1, reads DVKVTQSSRYLVKRTGEKVFLECVQDMDHENMFWYRQDPGLGLRLIYFSYDVKMKEKGDIPEGYSVSREKKERFSLILESASTNQTSMYLCASSLSWPNTEAFFGQGTRLTVV.

This clone was recorded a few times. This rearrangement joins TRBV5-8 to TRBJ2-2, with 10 bases fitting TRBD2. With 3 bases clipped from V and 1 base from J, the junction kept 6 bases outside the gene matches. Germline CDR1 SGHTS, CDR2 YDEGEE. The CDR3 covers 17 residues. CDR3 amino acids: CASSSRRTSGNTGELFF. As DNA, the CDR3 is TGTGCCAGCAGCTCCCGCAGGACTAGCGGGAACACCGGGGAGCTGTTTTTT.

The chain recombines TRBV21-1 with TRBJ1-5. TRBV21-1 is designated a pseudogene. The CDR3 is 15 residues long. Here the CDR3 reads CASSKGGLNNQPQHF. DNA for the CDR3: TGTGCCAGCAGCAAAGGGGGACTTAACAATCAGCCCCAGCATTTT.

The chain combines TRBV18 with TRBJ1-5; D is ambiguous. Germline lookup yields CDR1 KGHSH and CDR2 LQKENI. The V and J ends lost 2 bases and 1 base respectively, with 3 bases between them. The CDR3 spans 13 residues. In nucleotides, the CDR3 is TGTGCCAGCTCACCAGGCAGCAATCAGCCCCAGCATTTT. Its translation is CASSPGSNQPQHF. Looking up the rest from reference TRBV18 and TRBJ1-5 gives the full variable domain: NAGVMQNPRHLVRRRGQEARLRCSPMKGHSHVYWYRQLPEEGLKFMVYLQKENIIDESGMPKERFSAEFPKEGPSILRIQQVVRGDSAAYFCASSPGSNQPQHFGDGTRLSIL.

The table lists this clone with a count of one. CDR3 nucleotides: TGTGCCAGCAGCTCCGGGACAGGGTCCTACGAGCAGTACTTC. It codes for CASSSGTGSYEQYF. V and J are TRBV11-3 and TRBJ2-7, with 9 nucleotides matching TRBD1. Trimming cost V 4 bases and J 1 base; bases outside gene matches: 2. Looked up from germline, CDR1 is SGHNT and CDR2 is YENEEA. This CDR3 spans 14 amino acids.

V and J are TRBV15 and TRBJ1-5; D might be TRBD1 (5 bases). Looked up from germline, CDR1 is LNHNV and CDR2 is YYDKDF (reference sequence). The V and J ends lost 5 bases and 2 bases respectively, with 19 bases between them. The CDR3 spans 17 residues. CDR3 bases: TGTGCCACCAGCCCCGTCAGGGAGCGGGTTGGCAATCAGCCCCAGCATTTT. This gives the protein CATSPVRERVGNQPQHF.

This chain joins TRBV10-1 and TRBJ2-3; unclear D gene. Trimming removed 2 bases at V and 2 bases at J, with 8 bases between. Germline-derived CDR1 and CDR2 are WNHNN and SYGVQD (reference sequence). The CDR3 is made up of 14 amino acids. The CDR3 here is CASSEGRYTDTQYF. CDR3 coding DNA: TGCGCCAGCAGTGAGGGCAGGTACACAGATACGCAGTATTTT.

A word on this clone: One end of the junction fails to match germline, which may point to a read error. The chain recombines TRBV29-1 with TRBJ2-7, with D perhaps TRBD2 (6 bases). There are 12 residues in the CDR3. The germline V gene encodes CDR1 SQVTM and CDR2 ANQGSEA. CDR3 sequence reads: CSVVLPPGLLSF. DNA for the CDR3: TGCAGCGTTGTACTTCCTCCGGGACTCCTTTCTTTC.

The genes are TRBV18 and TRBJ2-6; D is undetermined. V dropped 3 bases and J dropped 1 base, with 10 bases sitting between them. The CDR3 has 16 residues. CDR1 and CDR2 (germline): KGHSH, LQKENI. The CDR3 DNA follows: TGTGCCAGCTCACCCACCGGGTCATCTGGGGCCAACGTCCTGACTTTC. Translated, it gives CASSPTGSSGANVLTF.

V usage is TRBV10-2 and J usage is TRBJ2-7; 11 bases are a match to TRBD2. CDR1 and CDR2 from the germline V gene are WSHSY and SAAADI. Unmatched junction bases numbered 14, after V lost 6 bases and J lost 4 bases. CDR3 length: 17 amino acids. The CDR3 DNA is TGCGCCAGCAGGGATCCATTTAGCGGGAGGGCTTTATACGAGCAGTACTTC. Amino acid sequence: CASRDPFSGRALYEQYF.

The V gene is TRBV10-1, the J gene TRBJ1-2; no definite D call. The germline CDR1 and CDR2 sequences are WNHNN and SYGVQD (reference sequence). CDR3 length equals 13 residues. Trimming took 2 bases from V and 2 from J, leaving 6 bases between them. The CDR3 sequence: CASSEDTNYGYTF. Here the CDR3 DNA reads TGCGCCAGCAGTGAGGACACGAACTATGGCTACACCTTC.

Only one count was recorded for this clone. The chain carries TRBV28 and TRBJ2-5, with 7 nucleotides matching TRBD2. CDR1 and CDR2 from the germline V gene are MDHEN and SYDVKM. After removal of 4 bases from V and 7 bases from J, the junction contained 6 bases not matched to a gene. The CDR3 length is 13 residues. CDR3 loop: CASSSPSGGTQYF. The CDR3 DNA is TGTGCCAGCAGTTCCCCTTCGGGGGGGACCCAGTACTTC.

The chain recombines TRBV18 with TRBJ1-1, with a possible D match to TRBD1 (6 bases). The CDR3 is made up of 12 amino acids. The V end lost 3 bases, the J end lost 7 bases, and 9 bases lay between the germline ends. Germline V lookup: CDR1 KGHSH, CDR2 LQKENI. The CDR3 sequence is CASSPDRYEAFF. The CDR3 coding sequence is TGTGCCAGCTCACCCGACAGGTATGAAGCTTTCTTT.

The gene calls are TRBV24-1 and TRBJ2-3; the D is unclear. CDR1 is KGHDR and CDR2 is SFDVKD in the germline V gene. The CDR3 has 14 residues. Trimming removed 7 bases from V and 0 bases from J, with 10 bases in between. CDR3 in amino acids: CATRQSASTDTQYF. In DNA, the CDR3 is TGTGCCACCAGGCAAAGCGCGAGCACAGATACGCAGTATTTT.

The V call is TRBV23-1, the J call TRBJ1-6; D unresolved. TRBV23-1 qualifies as an ORF whose function is uncertain. The CDR3 is 16 residues long. Trimming removed 7 bases from V and 5 bases from J, with 18 bases in between. The CDR3 is CASTPGTLSHNSPLHF. The CDR3 DNA sequence: TGCGCCAGCACCCCAGGAACTTTGAGCCATAATTCACCCCTCCACTTT.